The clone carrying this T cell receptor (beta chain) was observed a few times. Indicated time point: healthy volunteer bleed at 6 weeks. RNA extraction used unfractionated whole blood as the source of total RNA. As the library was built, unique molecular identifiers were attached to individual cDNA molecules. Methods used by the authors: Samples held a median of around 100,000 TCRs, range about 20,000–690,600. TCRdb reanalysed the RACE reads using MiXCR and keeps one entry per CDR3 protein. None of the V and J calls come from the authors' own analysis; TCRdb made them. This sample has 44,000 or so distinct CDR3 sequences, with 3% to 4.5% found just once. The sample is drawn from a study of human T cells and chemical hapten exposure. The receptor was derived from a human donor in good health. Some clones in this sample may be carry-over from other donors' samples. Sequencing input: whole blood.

CDR3 amino acids: CASSVGTGQGASGANVLTF. The CDR3 coding sequence is TGTGCCAGCAGCGTCGGCACGGGACAGGGGGCCTCTGGGGCCAACGTCCTGACTTTC. The chain carries TRBV5-5 and TRBJ2-6; 12 bases are a match to TRBD1. Germline-derived CDR1 and CDR2 are SGHKS and YYEKEE (reference sequence). The CDR3 runs to 19 residues. The junction had 8 bases not matched to a gene; V was cut back by 4 bases and J by 0 bases.